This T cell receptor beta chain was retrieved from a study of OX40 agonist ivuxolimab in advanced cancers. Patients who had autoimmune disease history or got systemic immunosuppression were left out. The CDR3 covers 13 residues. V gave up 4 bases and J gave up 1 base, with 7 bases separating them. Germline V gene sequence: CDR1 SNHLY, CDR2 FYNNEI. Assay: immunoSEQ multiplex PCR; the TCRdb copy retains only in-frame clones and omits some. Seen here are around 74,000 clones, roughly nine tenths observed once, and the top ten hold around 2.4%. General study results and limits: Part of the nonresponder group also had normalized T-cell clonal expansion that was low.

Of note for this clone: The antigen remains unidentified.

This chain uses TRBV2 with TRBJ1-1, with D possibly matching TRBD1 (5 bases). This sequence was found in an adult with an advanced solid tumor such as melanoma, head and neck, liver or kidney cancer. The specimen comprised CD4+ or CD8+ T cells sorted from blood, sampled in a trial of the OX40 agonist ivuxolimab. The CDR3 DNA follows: TGTGCCAGCAGTGGACAGTCGAACACTGAAGCTTTCTTT. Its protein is CASSGQSNTEAFF.